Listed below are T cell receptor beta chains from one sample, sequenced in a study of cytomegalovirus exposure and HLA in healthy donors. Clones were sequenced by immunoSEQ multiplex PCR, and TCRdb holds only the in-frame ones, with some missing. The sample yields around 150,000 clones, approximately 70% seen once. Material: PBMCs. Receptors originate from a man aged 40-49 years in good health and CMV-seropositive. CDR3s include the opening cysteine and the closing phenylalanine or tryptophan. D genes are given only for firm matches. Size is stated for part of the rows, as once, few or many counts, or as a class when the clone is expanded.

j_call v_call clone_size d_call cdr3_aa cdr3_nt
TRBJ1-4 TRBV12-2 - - CASRLEGGPPNEKLFF TGTGCAAGTCGCTTAGAGGGGGGGCCCCCTAATGAAAAACTGTTTTTT
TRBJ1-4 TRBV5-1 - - CASSLEGLNNEKLFF TGCGCCAGCAGCTTGGAGGGACTGAATAATGAAAAACTGTTTTTT
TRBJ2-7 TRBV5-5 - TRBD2 CASSLRLAGAYEQYF TGTGCCAGCAGCCTTAGACTAGCGGGGGCCTACGAGCAGTACTTC
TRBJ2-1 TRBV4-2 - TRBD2 CASSQDLAGGLGEQFF TGTGCCAGCAGCCAAGACCTAGCGGGGGGGCTAGGTGAGCAGTTCTTC
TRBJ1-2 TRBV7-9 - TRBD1 CSSSLGSQGVNYGYTF TGTTCCAGCAGCTTAGGATCGCAGGGGGTTAACTATGGCTACACCTTC
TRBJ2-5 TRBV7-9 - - CASSPTGRVEYF TGTGCCAGCAGCCCGACAGGTCGGGTGGAGTACTTC
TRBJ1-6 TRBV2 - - CASSNNNSPLHF TGTGCCAGCAGCAACAATAATTCACCCCTCCACTTT
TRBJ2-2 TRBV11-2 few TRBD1 CASSVQGAGELFF TGTGCCAGCAGCGTTCAGGGGGCCGGGGAGCTGTTTTTT
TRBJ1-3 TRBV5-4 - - CASSFRSENTIYF TGTGCCAGCAGCTTTAGGAGTGAAAACACCATATATTTT
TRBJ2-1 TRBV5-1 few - CASSLEWETEQFF TGCGCCAGCAGCTTGGAATGGGAGACTGAGCAGTTCTTC
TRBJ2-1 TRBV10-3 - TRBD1 CAISESDRAGDNEQFF TGTGCCATCAGTGAGTCGGACAGGGCTGGGGACAATGAGCAGTTCTTC
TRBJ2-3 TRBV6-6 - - CASSTGLRTDTQYF TGTGCCAGCAGTACGGGACTCCGCACAGATACGCAGTATTTT
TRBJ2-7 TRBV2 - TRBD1 CASSELVGTGGNEQYF TGTGCCAGCAGTGAACTAGTTGGGACAGGGGGCAACGAGCAGTACTTC
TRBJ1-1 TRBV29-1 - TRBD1 CSVRTGANTEAFF TGCAGCGTTCGGACAGGAGCGAACACTGAAGCTTTCTTT
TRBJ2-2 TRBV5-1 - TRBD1 CATRTGDVAGELFF TGCGCCACCCGGACAGGGGATGTGGCCGGGGAGCTGTTTTTT
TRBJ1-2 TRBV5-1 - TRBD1 CASSSGQGARYGYTF TGCGCCAGCAGCTCCGGACAGGGGGCACGCTATGGCTACACCTTC
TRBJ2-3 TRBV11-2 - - CASSLVGADTQYF TGTGCCAGCAGCTTAGTCGGGGCAGATACGCAGTATTTT
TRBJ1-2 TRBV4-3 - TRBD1 CASSFIPGQGGGYTF TGCGCCAGCAGCTTTATTCCGGGACAGGGCGGAGGCTACACCTTC
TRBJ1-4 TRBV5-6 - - CASSLGGAVANEKLFF TGTGCCAGCAGCTTGGGTGGGGCAGTGGCTAATGAAAAACTGTTTTTT
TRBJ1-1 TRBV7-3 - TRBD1 CASSWDSYTEAFF TGTGCCAGCAGCTGGGACAGCTACACTGAAGCTTTCTTT
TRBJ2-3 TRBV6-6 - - CASSYSSADTQYF TGTGCCAGCAGTTACTCTAGCGCAGATACGCAGTATTTT
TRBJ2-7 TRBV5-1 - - CASSSRQPIAYEQYF TGCGCCAGCAGCTCCCGACAGCCGATTGCCTACGAGCAGTACTTC
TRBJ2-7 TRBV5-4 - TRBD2 CASSSSSGGEYEQYF TGTGCCAGCAGCTCTAGCAGCGGGGGGGAGTACGAGCAGTACTTC
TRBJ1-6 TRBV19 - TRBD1 CASRDRAANSPLHF TGTGCCAGCCGGGACAGGGCCGCTAATTCACCCCTCCACTTT
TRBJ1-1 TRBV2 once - CASSSMGTKMNTEAFF TGTGCCAGCAGTTCTATGGGGACAAAGATGAACACTGAAGCTTTCTTT
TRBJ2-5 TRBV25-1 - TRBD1 CASSEGRTGAEETQYF TGTGCCAGCAGTGAAGGTAGGACAGGAGCCGAAGAGACCCAGTACTTC
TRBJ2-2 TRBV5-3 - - CARSRGTGSTGELFF TGTGCCAGAAGCCGCGGGACGGGTTCCACCGGGGAGCTGTTTTTT
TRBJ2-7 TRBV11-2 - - CASSLDEGSSYEQYF TGTGCCAGCAGCTTAGATGAGGGTTCTTCCTACGAGCAGTACTTC
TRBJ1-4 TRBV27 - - CASSLSWGRNEKLFF TGTGCCAGCAGTTTATCGTGGGGGCGTAATGAAAAACTGTTTTTT
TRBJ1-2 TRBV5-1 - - CASSLGSGDYGYTF TGCGCCAGCAGCTTGGGTTCAGGGGACTATGGCTACACCTTC
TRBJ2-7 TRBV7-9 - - CASSSESGSRSEQYF TGTGCCAGCAGCTCCGAGTCGGGGTCTAGGAGCGAGCAGTACTTC
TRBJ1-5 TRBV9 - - CASSVGGGIQPQHF TGTGCCAGCAGCGTAGGGGGGGGGATCCAGCCCCAGCATTTT
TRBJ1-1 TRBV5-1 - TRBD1 CASSRPTGQGEAFF TGCGCCAGCAGCCGCCCGACCGGACAGGGTGAAGCTTTCTTT
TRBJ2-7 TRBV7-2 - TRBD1 CASSLGPDRVYEQYF TGTGCCAGCAGCTTAGGGCCGGACAGGGTCTACGAGCAGTACTTC
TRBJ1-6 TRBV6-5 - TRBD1 CASSRDRGNSPLHF TGTGCCAGCAGCCGGGACAGGGGTAATTCACCCCTCCACTTT
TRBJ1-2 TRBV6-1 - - CASSEALGQYYGYTF TGTGCCAGCAGTGAAGCCCTCGGACAGTACTATGGCTACACCTTC
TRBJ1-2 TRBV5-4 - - CASSLVVGGAYYGYTF TGTGCCAGCAGCTTGGTTGTTGGCGGGGCCTACTATGGCTACACCTTC
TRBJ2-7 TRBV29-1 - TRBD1 CSVGEGTGIEQYF TGCAGCGTGGGGGAGGGGACAGGGATTGAGCAGTACTTC
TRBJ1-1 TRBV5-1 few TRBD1 CASSLGSTGGAGEAFF TGCGCCAGCAGCTTGGGATCCACAGGGGGCGCGGGTGAAGCTTTCTTT
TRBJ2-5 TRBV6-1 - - CASFTGTPQETQYF TGTGCCAGTTTTACAGGGACCCCCCAAGAGACCCAGTACTTC
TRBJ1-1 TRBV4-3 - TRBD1 CASSQDSRGLMNTEAFF TGCGCCAGCAGCCAAGATTCCAGGGGGTTGATGAACACTGAAGCTTTCTTT
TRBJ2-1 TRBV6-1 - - CASSEEGKIF TGTGCCAGCAGTGAAGAGGGGAAAATCTTC
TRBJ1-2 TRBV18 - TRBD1 CASSPRDRANYGYTF TGTGCCAGCTCACCCCGGGACAGGGCAAACTATGGCTACACCTTC
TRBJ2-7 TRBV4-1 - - CASSLSPDSYEQYF TGCGCCAGCAGCCTTTCCCCGGACAGCTACGAGCAGTACTTC
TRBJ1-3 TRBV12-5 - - CASGTGDNSGNTIYF TGTGCTAGTGGTACCGGGGACAACTCTGGAAACACCATATATTTT
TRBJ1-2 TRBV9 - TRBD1 CASSVDRGRGNYGYTF TGTGCCAGCAGCGTCGACAGGGGGAGGGGAAACTATGGCTACACCTTC
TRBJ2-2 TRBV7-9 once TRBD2 CASSSGGRLTGELFF TGTGCCAGCAGCTCGGGGGGGCGGCTCACCGGGGAGCTGTTTTTT
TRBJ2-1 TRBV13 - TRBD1 CASAGTGLFYNEQFF TGTGCCAGCGCGGGGACAGGGCTTTTTTACAATGAGCAGTTCTTC
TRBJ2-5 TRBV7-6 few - CASSLLRGGETQYF TGTGCCAGCAGCTTACTCAGGGGCGGAGAGACCCAGTACTTC
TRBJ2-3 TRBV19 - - CASSIYRGGGTDTQYF TGTGCCAGTAGTATCTACCGTGGCGGGGGCACAGATACGCAGTATTTT
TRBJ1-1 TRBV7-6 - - CASSLLPEGAEAFF TGTGCCAGCAGCTTATTACCAGAAGGAGCTGAAGCTTTCTTT
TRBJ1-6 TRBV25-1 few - CASSEGSPLHF TGTGCCAGCAGTGAAGGCTCACCCCTCCACTTT
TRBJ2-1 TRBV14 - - CASSSSQLGYRKYNEQFF TGTGCCAGCAGCTCCTCCCAACTTGGTTACAGAAAATACAATGAGCAGTTCTTC
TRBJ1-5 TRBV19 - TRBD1 CASRKQGAGSNQPQHF TGTGCCAGTAGAAAACAGGGGGCAGGCAGCAATCAGCCCCAGCATTTT
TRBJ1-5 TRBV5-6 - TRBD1 CASSLGTGISNQPQHF TGTGCCAGCAGCTTGGGGACAGGGATCAGCAATCAGCCCCAGCATTTT
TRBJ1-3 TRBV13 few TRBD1 CASSLGQLSGNTIYF TGTGCCAGCAGCCTGGGACAGCTCTCTGGAAACACCATATATTTT
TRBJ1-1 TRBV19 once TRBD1 CASSTPGGRGTEAFF TGTGCCAGTAGTACCCCAGGGGGCAGGGGCACTGAAGCTTTCTTT
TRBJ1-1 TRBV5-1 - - CASSLGGGVTLTEAFF TGCGCCAGCAGCTTGGGGGGGGGCGTAACCCTCACTGAAGCTTTCTTT
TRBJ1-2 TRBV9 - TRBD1 CASSIGQGINYGYTF TGTGCCAGCAGCATCGGACAGGGAATTAACTATGGCTACACCTTC
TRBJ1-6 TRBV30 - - CAWSAGTTNSPLHF TGTGCCTGGAGTGCCGGGACAACGAATTCACCCCTCCACTTT